The 30 T cell receptor beta chains below all came from one sample that was sequenced in a study. Sequencing was performed with immunoSEQ multiplex PCR; in TCRdb, only in-frame clones are kept and a portion is missing. The sample has under 55,000 clones, roughly 93% seen once. The specimen was PBMCs. The receptors shown here come from a man in his forties or fifties with rheumatoid arthritis.

The V call is TRBV7-6, the J call TRBJ2-7; TRBD2 matches 10 bases. This CDR3 comprises 16 residues. Germline V gene data show CDR1 as SGHVS and CDR2 as FNYEAQ. Trimming cost V 1 base and J 0 bases; bases outside gene matches: 3. The CDR3 loop reads CASSLELAGPSYEQYF. The CDR3 coding sequence is TGTGCCAGCAGCTTAGAACTAGCGGGACCCTCCTACGAGCAGTACTTC.

The gene calls are TRBV3-1 (or the pseudogene TRBV3-2) and TRBJ1-1, with unresolved D. Trimming cost V 2 bases and J 5 bases, with 12 bases left between them. CDR1 is LGHDT, CDR2 YNNKEL, per germline (reference sequence). This CDR3 has 14 amino acids. CDR3 sequence reads: CASSQRGRVTEAFF. The CDR3, as DNA: TGTGCCAGCAGCCAAAGAGGTAGGGTTACTGAAGCTTTCTTT.

This chain uses TRBV14 with TRBJ2-7; no clear D. V was clipped by 0 bases and J by 3 bases, with 15 bases between them. This CDR3 spans 16 amino acids. CDR1 and CDR2 (germline): SGHDN, FVKESK. The CDR3 region is CASSQDRPYWGYEQYF. CDR3 nucleotide sequence: TGTGCCAGCAGCCAAGATCGCCCTTACTGGGGCTACGAGCAGTACTTC.

This clone was seen only a few times. The rearrangement joins TRBV4-3 to TRBJ1-2; 11 nucleotides line up with TRBD1. V shed 4 bases and J 2 bases; nucleotides not matched to a gene: 0. In germline, CDR1 is LGHNA, CDR2 YSLEER. The CDR3 length is 14 residues. Written as DNA, the CDR3 is TGCGCCAGCAGCCGGGACAGGGGGAACTATGGCTACACCTTC. This gives the protein CASSRDRGNYGYTF.

The rearrangement links TRBV6-5 to TRBJ2-7; D possibly corresponds to TRBD2 (5 bases). CDR3 size: 15 residues. CDR1 is MNHEY and CDR2 is SVGAGI in the germline V gene. Between the trimmed V and J ends, which lost 10 bases and 0 bases, there was a span of 19 bases. The CDR3 nucleotides are TGTGCCACGGCGCAGCCGGGGAAGGTCTCCTACGAGCAGTACTTC. Protein product: CATAQPGKVSYEQYF.

CDR3 in DNA: TGTGCCACCAGCCTGCTAGCCAAAAACATTCAGTACTTC. This codes for CATSLLAKNIQYF. J is TRBJ2-4 and V is TRBV15; no clear D gene. The CDR3 is made up of 13 amino acids. Trimming shortened V by 5 bases and J by 0 bases, and 5 bases separated the two germline ends. Germline CDR1 is LNHNV and CDR2 is YYDKDF (reference sequence).

The DNA of the CDR3 is TGTGCCACCAGCAGAGAACAGGGCTCCTACGAGCAGTACTTC. Its translation: CATSREQGSYEQYF. This chain links TRBV15 with TRBJ2-7; the D gene is possibly TRBD1 (6 bases). The CDR3 runs to 14 residues. The ends were cut back, 0 bases at V and 0 bases at J, with 6 bases in the middle. Germline V CDR1 and CDR2: LNHNV, YYDKDF (reference sequence).

J is TRBJ1-2 and V is TRBV11-2, with TRBD1 matching over 7 bases. V trimming: 5 bases; J trimming: 2 bases; junction bases outside the gene matches: 5. Looked up from germline, CDR1 is SGHAT and CDR2 is FQNNGV. The CDR3 runs 14 residues. CDR3 DNA: TGTGCCAGCAGCCAGGGGGGCAGAAACTATGGCTACACCTTC. Encoded protein: CASSQGGRNYGYTF.

The V and J genes are TRBV2 and TRBJ1-2; a possible D gene is TRBD1 (5 bases). Germline loops: CDR1 SNHLY, CDR2 FYNNEI. Trimming removed 7 bases at V and 2 bases at J, with 11 bases between. The CDR3 has 13 residues. CDR3 region: CASILGRNYGYTF. CDR3 coding DNA: TGTGCCAGCATTCTGGGACGGAACTATGGCTACACCTTC.

CDR3 region: CASSYGGRYEQYF. In DNA form, the CDR3 reads TGTGCCAGCAGTTACGGGGGGAGGTACGAGCAGTACTTC. The chain has TRBV6-5 and TRBJ2-7; maybe TRBD2 (6 bases). Trimming shortened V by 2 bases and J by 4 bases, and 9 bases separated the two germline ends. This CDR3 has 13 residues. CDR1 is MNHEY and CDR2 is SVGAGI in the germline V gene.

In its sample, this clone was seen once. The chain carries TRBV11-2 and TRBJ2-3; 8 nucleotides match TRBD2. The CDR3 consists of 14 residues. The V and J ends lost 5 bases and 11 bases, in that order; junction bases with no gene match: 12. The germline V gene has CDR1 SGHAT and CDR2 FQNNGV. CDR3 amino acids: CASSTDFAGGLQYF. The DNA for the CDR3 is TGTGCCAGCAGCACGGACTTCGCGGGGGGCCTGCAGTATTTT.

The chain is built from TRBV25-1 and TRBJ2-1; D gene uncertain. V was clipped by 1 base and J by 7 bases, with 17 bases between them. Germline values: CDR1 MGHDK, CDR2 SYGVNS. The CDR3 covers 16 residues. The CDR3 is CASSESKRANINEQFF. The CDR3 nucleotides are TGTGCCAGCAGTGAATCTAAGCGCGCGAACATTAATGAGCAGTTCTTC. Looking up the rest from reference TRBV25-1 and TRBJ2-1 gives the full variable domain: EADIYQTPRYLVIGTGKKITLECSQTMGHDKMYWYQQDPGMELHLIHYSYGVNSTEKGDLSSESTVSRIRTEHFPLTLESARPSHTSQYLCASSESKRANINEQFFGPGTRLTVL.

The chain employs TRBV30 and TRBJ1-4; D gene uncertain. CDR1 and CDR2 from the germline V gene are GTSNPN and SVGIG (reference sequence). The CDR3 runs 12 residues. V gave up 5 bases and J gave up 6 bases, with 10 bases separating them. The CDR3 DNA sequence: TGTGCCTGGGGCCGAGGAGATGAAAAACTGTTTTTT. It codes for CAWGRGDEKLFF.

This chain links TRBV7-2 with TRBJ1-3, with 7 bases matching TRBD1. V shed 3 bases and J 3 bases; nucleotides not matched to a gene: 8. Per germline, CDR1 SGHTA and CDR2 FQGNSA. The CDR3 length is 16 residues. CDR3 protein: CASSLGTAAGGNTIYF. The CDR3 DNA reads as TGTGCCAGCAGCTTGGGGACAGCCGCCGGTGGAAACACCATATATTTT.

The chain joins TRBV19 to TRBJ2-7; D unresolved. Germline loops: CDR1 LNHDA, CDR2 SQIVND (reference sequence). Between the trimmed V and J ends, which lost 5 bases and 7 bases, there was a span of 15 bases. This CDR3 region has 13 residues. CDR3 residues: CASSLNPRSEQYF. CDR3 nucleotide sequence: TGTGCCAGTAGTTTGAACCCACGGAGTGAGCAGTACTTC.

This rearrangement joins TRBV6-1 to TRBJ1-2; 7 bases match TRBD1. The V gene's germline CDR1 is MNHNS and CDR2 SASEGT. This CDR3 comprises 13 residues. With 2 bases clipped from V and 7 bases from J, the junction kept 4 bases outside the gene matches. The CDR3 is CASSENRGRGYTF. The CDR3 DNA is TGTGCCAGCAGTGAAAACAGGGGACGTGGCTACACCTTC.

The chain uses TRBV19 and TRBJ1-2, with D uncertain. CDR3 size: 12 residues. Trimming stripped 2 bases from V and 7 bases from J, with 8 bases between. In germline, CDR1 is LNHDA, CDR2 SQIVND (reference sequence). The CDR3 sequence: CASSISGSGYTF. The CDR3 bases are TGTGCCAGTAGTATATCGGGGAGTGGCTACACCTTC. The entire variable domain, with the rest obtained from reference TRBV19 and TRBJ1-2, is as follows: DGGITQSPKYLFRKEGQNVTLSCEQNLNHDAMYWYRQDPGQGLRLIYYSQIVNDFQKGDIAEGYSVSREKKESFPLTVTSAQKNPTAFYLCASSISGSGYTFGSGTRLTVV.

The chain employs TRBV24-1 and TRBJ2-3; unclear D gene. The CDR3 is 12 residues long. The germline V gene has CDR1 KGHDR and CDR2 SFDVKD. V dropped 2 bases and J dropped 4 bases, with 3 bases sitting between them. The CDR3, as DNA: TGTGCCACCAGTGATTCCTCAGATACGCAGTATTTT. It yields the protein CATSDSSDTQYF.

The chain uses TRBV4-1 and TRBJ2-1; no clear D. The V gene lost 1 base and the J gene lost 0 bases, with 10 bases spanning the gap. The germline gives CDR1 MGHRA, CDR2 YSYEKL. The CDR3 length is 16 residues. As DNA, the CDR3 is TGCGCCAGCAGCCAAGTCGACGTTGTCTCCTACAATGAGCAGTTCTTC. Its protein is CASSQVDVVSYNEQFF.

This chain links TRBV5-1 with TRBJ2-1; tentative D call: TRBD2 (6 bases). The V gene's germline CDR1 is SGHRS and CDR2 YFSETQ. This CDR3 has 15 residues. The V end lost 7 bases, the J end lost 0 bases, and 14 bases lay between the germline ends. CDR3 sequence (DNA): TGCGCCAGCCTTGATGGGGGGAGCTCCTACAATGAGCAGTTCTTC. Amino acid sequence: CASLDGGSSYNEQFF.

The chain couples TRBV5-4 to TRBJ1-5; D not certain. Germline-derived CDR1 and CDR2 are SGHNT and YYREEE (reference sequence). V lost 2 bases to trimming and J lost 2 bases, with 2 bases between them. The CDR3 is made up of 12 amino acids. Here the CDR3 DNA reads TGTGCCAGCAGCTTCGGCAATCAGCCCCAGCATTTT. Protein sequence: CASSFGNQPQHF.

The rearrangement joins TRBV5-8 to TRBJ1-1; 9 bases fit TRBD1. Germline values: CDR1 SGHTS, CDR2 YDEGEE. The CDR3 length is 15 residues. V was clipped by 5 bases and J by 4 bases; unmatched bases: 9. The CDR3 DNA follows: TGTGCCAGCAGTGTAACAGGGGGCCTTGGCACTGAAGCTTTCTTT. This translates into CASSVTGGLGTEAFF.

This clone has only one observation. This chain connects TRBV11-3 to TRBJ1-1; 7 bases agree with TRBD1. V gave up 3 bases and J gave up 6 bases; unmatched junction bases: 1. The CDR3 is 12 residues long. CDR1 and CDR2 (germline): SGHNT, YENEEA. As DNA, the CDR3 is TGTGCCAGCAGCTTTACAGGGGCTGAAGCTTTCTTT. Its protein product is CASSFTGAEAFF. The whole variable domain, remainder taken from reference TRBV11-3 and TRBJ1-1, is EAGVVQSPRYKIIEKKQPVAFWCNPISGHNTLYWYLQNLGQGPELLIRYENEEAVDDSQLPKDRFSAERLKGVDSTLKIQPAELGDSAVYLCASSFTGAEAFFGQGTRLTVV.

V usage is TRBV10-3 and J usage is TRBJ2-1, with 9 bases matching TRBD1. The J segment lost 1 base and the V segment lost 10 bases, leaving 8 bases of the junction unmatched. The CDR3 length is 15 residues. Per the germline V gene, CDR1 is ENHRY and CDR2 is SYGVKD. The CDR3 sequence: CATTGQGGSYNEQFF. CDR3 bases: TGTGCCACCACGGGACAGGGAGGGTCCTACAATGAGCAGTTCTTC.

The rearrangement joins TRBV11-2 to TRBJ2-7; D gene uncertain. The germline gives CDR1 SGHAT, CDR2 FQNNGV. The CDR3 has 11 residues. Between the trimmed V and J ends, which lost 3 bases and 2 bases, there was a span of 2 bases. The DNA for the CDR3 is TGTGCCAGCAGCTTTACCTACGAGCAGTACTTC. This translates into CASSFTYEQYF.

V gene TRBV5-1 combines with J gene TRBJ2-7, with TRBD2 matching 7 bases. V dropped 4 bases and J dropped 4; count of bases not matched to a gene: 5. The CDR3 spans 13 residues. CDR1 SGHRS and CDR2 YFSETQ come from the germline V gene. CDR3 bases: TGCGCCAGCAGCCCAAGCGGGAATTACGAGCAGTACTTC. Translation gives CASSPSGNYEQYF.

The chain has TRBV18 and TRBJ2-1; tentatively, D is TRBD2 (6 bases). Germline values: CDR1 KGHSH, CDR2 LQKENI. This CDR3 is built from 12 residues. The germline V and J ends were trimmed by 4 bases and 5 bases, with 6 bases remaining between them. CDR3 sequence (DNA): TGTGCCAGCTCACTAGCGGACAATGAGCAGTTCTTC. It encodes CASSLADNEQFF.

The chain is built from TRBV18 and TRBJ1-1; no reliable D call. V shed 0 bases and J shed 1 base, with 9 bases lying between them. Germline V CDR1 and CDR2: KGHSH, LQKENI. The CDR3 length is 15 residues. The DNA of the CDR3 is TGTGCCAGCTCACCACCGTCCTACGGGAACACTGAAGCTTTCTTT. Protein sequence: CASSPPSYGNTEAFF.

The genes are TRBV13 and TRBJ2-5; 12 nucleotides match TRBD2. The CDR3 consists of 17 residues. Germline V gene data show CDR1 as PRHDT and CDR2 as FYEKMQ (reference sequence). The V and J ends lost 5 bases and 5 bases, in that order; junction bases with no gene match: 12. The CDR3 bases are TGTGCCAGCAGCACGTACCTTCCTAGCGGGGGGGAGGAGACCCAGTACTTC. Its protein is CASSTYLPSGGEETQYF.

This chain joins TRBV7-9 and TRBJ1-1; D call uncertain. Trimming pared 1 base from V and 3 bases from J, leaving 6 bases between. The germline CDR1 and CDR2 sequences are SEHNR and FQNEAQ (reference sequence). There are 13 residues in the CDR3. The CDR3 DNA reads as TGTGCCAGCAGCTTAGAAAAGTACACTGAAGCTTTCTTT. This translates into CASSLEKYTEAFF.